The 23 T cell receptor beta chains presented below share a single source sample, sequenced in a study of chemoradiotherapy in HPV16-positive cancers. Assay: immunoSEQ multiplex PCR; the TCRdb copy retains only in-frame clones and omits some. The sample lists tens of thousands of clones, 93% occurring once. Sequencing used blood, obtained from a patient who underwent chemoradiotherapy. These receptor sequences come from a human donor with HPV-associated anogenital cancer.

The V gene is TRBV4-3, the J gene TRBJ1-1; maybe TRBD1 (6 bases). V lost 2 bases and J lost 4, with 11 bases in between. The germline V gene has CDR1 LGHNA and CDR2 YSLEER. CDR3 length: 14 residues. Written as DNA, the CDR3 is TGCGCCAGCAGCCAACACAGGGCAATCACTGAAGCTTTCTTT. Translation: CASSQHRAITEAFF.

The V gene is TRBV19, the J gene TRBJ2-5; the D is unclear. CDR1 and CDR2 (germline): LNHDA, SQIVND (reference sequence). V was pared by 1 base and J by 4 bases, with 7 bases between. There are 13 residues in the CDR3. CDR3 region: CASSIVERETQYF. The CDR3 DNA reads TGTGCCAGTAGTATAGTCGAGAGAGAGACCCAGTACTTC.

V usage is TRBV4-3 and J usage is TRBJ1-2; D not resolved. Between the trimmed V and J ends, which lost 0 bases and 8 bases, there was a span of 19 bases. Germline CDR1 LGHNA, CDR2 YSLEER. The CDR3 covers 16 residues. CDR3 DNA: TGCGCCAGCAGCCAAGAGCTCGGCGTCCCCGGTGGCGGCTACACCTTC. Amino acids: CASSQELGVPGGGYTF.

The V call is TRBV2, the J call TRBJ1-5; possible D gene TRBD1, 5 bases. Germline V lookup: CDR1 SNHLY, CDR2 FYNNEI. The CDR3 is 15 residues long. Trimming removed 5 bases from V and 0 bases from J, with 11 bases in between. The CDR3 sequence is CASSRDHYSNQPQHF. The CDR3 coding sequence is TGTGCCAGCAGTCGGGACCATTATAGCAATCAGCCCCAGCATTTT.

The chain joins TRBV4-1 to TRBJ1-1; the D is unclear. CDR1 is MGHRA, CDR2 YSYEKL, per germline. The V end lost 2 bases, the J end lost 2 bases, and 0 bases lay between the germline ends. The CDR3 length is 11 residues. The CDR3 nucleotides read TGCGCCAGCAGCCAAAACACTGAAGCTTTCTTT. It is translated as CASSQNTEAFF.

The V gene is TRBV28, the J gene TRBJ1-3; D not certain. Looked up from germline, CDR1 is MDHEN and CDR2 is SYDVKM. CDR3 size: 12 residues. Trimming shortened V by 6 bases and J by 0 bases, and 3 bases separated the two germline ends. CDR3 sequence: CASRGSGNTIYF. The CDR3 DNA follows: TGTGCCAGCAGGGGCTCTGGAAACACCATATATTTT.

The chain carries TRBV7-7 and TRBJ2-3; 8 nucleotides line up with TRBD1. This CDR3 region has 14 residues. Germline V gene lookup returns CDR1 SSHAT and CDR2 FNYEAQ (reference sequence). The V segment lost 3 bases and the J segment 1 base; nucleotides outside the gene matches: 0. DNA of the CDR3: TGTGCCAGCAGCTTGACAGGGGGCACAGATACGCAGTATTTT. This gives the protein CASSLTGGTDTQYF.

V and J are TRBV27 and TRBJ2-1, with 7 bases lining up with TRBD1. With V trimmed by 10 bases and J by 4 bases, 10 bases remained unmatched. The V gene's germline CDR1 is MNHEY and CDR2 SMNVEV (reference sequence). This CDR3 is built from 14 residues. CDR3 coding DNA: TGTGCCAACTTACCGCGACAGGGTTACAATGAGCAGTTCTTC. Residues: CANLPRQGYNEQFF.

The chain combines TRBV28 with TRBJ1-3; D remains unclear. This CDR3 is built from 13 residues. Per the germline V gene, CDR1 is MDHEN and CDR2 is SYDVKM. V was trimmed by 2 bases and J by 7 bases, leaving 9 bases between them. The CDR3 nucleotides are TGTGCCAGCAGTTTAGATTGGCGGAACACCATATATTTT. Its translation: CASSLDWRNTIYF.

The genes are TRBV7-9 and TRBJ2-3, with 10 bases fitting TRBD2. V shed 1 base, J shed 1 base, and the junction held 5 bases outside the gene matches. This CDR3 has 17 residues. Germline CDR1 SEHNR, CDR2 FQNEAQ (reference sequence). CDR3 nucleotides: TGTGCCAGCAGCTTAGGGGCTAGCGGGGGCGGCACAGATACGCAGTATTTT. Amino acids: CASSLGASGGGTDTQYF.

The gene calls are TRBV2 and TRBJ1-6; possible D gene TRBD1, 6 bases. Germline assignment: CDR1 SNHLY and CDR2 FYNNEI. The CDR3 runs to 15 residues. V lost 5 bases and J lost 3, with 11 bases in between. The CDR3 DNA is TGTGCCAGCAGTATCCAGGGGTTCTATAATTCACCCCTCCACTTT. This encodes CASSIQGFYNSPLHF. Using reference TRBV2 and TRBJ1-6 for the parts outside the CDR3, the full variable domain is EPEVTQTPSHQVTQMGQEVILRCVPISNHLYFYWYRQILGQKVEFLVSFYNNEISEKSEIFDDQFSVERPDGSNFTLKIRSTKLEDSAMYFCASSIQGFYNSPLHFGNGTRLTVT.

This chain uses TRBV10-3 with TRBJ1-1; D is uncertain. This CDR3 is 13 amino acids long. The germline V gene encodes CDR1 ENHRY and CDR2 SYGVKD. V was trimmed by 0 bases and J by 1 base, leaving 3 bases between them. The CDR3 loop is CAISESSNTEAFF. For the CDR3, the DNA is TGTGCCATCAGTGAGTCCTCGAACACTGAAGCTTTCTTT.

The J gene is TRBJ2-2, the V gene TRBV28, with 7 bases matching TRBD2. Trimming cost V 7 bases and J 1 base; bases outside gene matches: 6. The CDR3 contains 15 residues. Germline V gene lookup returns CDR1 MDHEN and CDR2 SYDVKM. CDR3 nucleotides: TGTGCCAGCATTTGGGGCGGGGGGAACACCGGGGAGCTGTTTTTT. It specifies CASIWGGGNTGELFF.

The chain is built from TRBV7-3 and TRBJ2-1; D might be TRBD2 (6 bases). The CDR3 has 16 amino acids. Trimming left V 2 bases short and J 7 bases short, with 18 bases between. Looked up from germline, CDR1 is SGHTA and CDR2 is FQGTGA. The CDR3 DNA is TGTGCCAGCAGCTTAGAAGTGGGAGGCCTGAGTAATGAGCAGTTCTTC. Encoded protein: CASSLEVGGLSNEQFF.

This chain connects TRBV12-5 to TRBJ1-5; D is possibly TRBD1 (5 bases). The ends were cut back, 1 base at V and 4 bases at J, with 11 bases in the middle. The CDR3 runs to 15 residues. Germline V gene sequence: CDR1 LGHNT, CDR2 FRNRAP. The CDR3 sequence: CASGLGDGQNQPQHF. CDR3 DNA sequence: TGTGCTAGTGGTTTGGGGGACGGACAAAATCAGCCCCAGCATTTT.

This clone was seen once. CDR3 region: CASSKGTSVGEQYF. In DNA form, the CDR3 reads TGTGCCAGCAGCAAAGGGACTAGCGTAGGAGAGCAGTACTTC. The chain recombines TRBV7-9 with TRBJ2-7; 10 bases map to TRBD2. In germline, CDR1 is SEHNR, CDR2 FQNEAQ (reference sequence). CDR3 length: 14 amino acids. J was trimmed by 7 bases and V by 5 bases; bases with no gene match: 8.

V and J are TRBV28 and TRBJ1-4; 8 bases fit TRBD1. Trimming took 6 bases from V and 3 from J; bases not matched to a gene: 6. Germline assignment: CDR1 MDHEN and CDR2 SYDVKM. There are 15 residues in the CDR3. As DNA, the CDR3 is TGTGCCAGCAGACAGCAGGGGGCATCTAATGAAAAACTGTTTTTT. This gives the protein CASRQQGASNEKLFF.

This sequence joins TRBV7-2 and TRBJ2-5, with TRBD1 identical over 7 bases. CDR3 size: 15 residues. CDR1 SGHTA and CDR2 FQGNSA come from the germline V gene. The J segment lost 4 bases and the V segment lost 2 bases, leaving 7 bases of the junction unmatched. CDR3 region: CASSLTRDSIETQYF. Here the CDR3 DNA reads TGTGCCAGCAGCTTAACCCGGGACAGTATAGAGACCCAGTACTTC.

In DNA, the CDR3 is TGTGCCAGCAGCTTAGGGCTGGGGTACTACCAAGAGACCCAGTACTTC. This translates into CASSLGLGYYQETQYF. The rearrangement uses TRBV7-9 and TRBJ2-5; no reliable D call. This CDR3 comprises 16 residues. Germline V CDR1 and CDR2: SEHNR, FQNEAQ (reference sequence). Deletions cut 1 base from V and 0 bases from J, with 12 bases between.

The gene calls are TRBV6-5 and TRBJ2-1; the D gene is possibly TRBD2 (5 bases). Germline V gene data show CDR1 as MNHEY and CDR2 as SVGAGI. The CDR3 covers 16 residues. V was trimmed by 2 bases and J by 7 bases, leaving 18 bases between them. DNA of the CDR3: TGTGCCAGCAGTTACGGCACTAGGGTGTTTAAGAATGAGCAGTTCTTC. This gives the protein CASSYGTRVFKNEQFF.

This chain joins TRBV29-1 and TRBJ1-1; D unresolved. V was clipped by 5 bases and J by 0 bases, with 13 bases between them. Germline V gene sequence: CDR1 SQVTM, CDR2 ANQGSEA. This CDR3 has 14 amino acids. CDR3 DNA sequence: TGCAGCGTTCCCCGGGGTGCGGTGAACACTGAAGCTTTCTTT. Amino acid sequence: CSVPRGAVNTEAFF.

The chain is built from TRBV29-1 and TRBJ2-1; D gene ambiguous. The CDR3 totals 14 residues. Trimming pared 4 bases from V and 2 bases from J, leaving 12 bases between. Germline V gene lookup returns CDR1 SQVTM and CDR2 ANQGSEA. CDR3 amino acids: CSVGDPTTYNEQFF. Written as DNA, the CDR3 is TGCAGCGTTGGAGACCCCACGACCTACAATGAGCAGTTCTTC.

The CDR3 bases are TGCGCCAGCAGCCAAGGCCCGGTAACTAGCAATCAGCCCCAGCATTTT. Protein product: CASSQGPVTSNQPQHF. The chain couples TRBV4-1 to TRBJ1-5; D is undetermined. CDR3 length equals 16 residues. V lost 1 base to trimming and J lost 0 bases, with 10 bases between them. Germline values: CDR1 MGHRA, CDR2 YSYEKL.